This TCR beta chain appears in the sequencing data of a study of blood T cell repertoires in COVID-19. Using immunoSEQ multiplex PCR, the repertoire was profiled, and TCRdb retains in-frame clones only, with some absent. This sample yields roughly 70,000 clones, of which approximately 87% are seen a single time; approximately 5% belongs to the top ten. In this sample, this clone turned up a few times. The CDR3 totals 22 residues. From germline, CDR1 is PRHDT and CDR2 FYEKMQ (reference sequence). The J segment lost 3 bases and the V segment lost 5 bases, leaving 29 bases of the junction unmatched. This chain connects TRBV13 to TRBJ2-7, with TRBD1 matching 9 bases. Sequencing input: peripheral blood. This receptor was obtained from a man aged 45 to 65 with active COVID-19. CDR3 protein: CASSPKVPPLFRSDRGDYEQYF. The CDR3 DNA reads as TGTGCCAGCAGCCCCAAGGTCCCCCCCCTCTTTCGTTCGGACAGGGGAGACTACGAGCAGTACTTC.